These 8 T cell receptor beta chains share one sample of origin, sequenced in a study of human thymus T cells. Produced via immunoSEQ multiplex PCR; TCRdb's table is partial and in-frame only. In the table there are about 50,000 clones, around 95% of which are singletons. Sample: blood. Every receptor here comes from a girl younger than two with a congenital heart defect but otherwise immunologically healthy.

The J gene is TRBJ2-7, the V gene TRBV11-2; 9 bases map to TRBD2. Germline assignment: CDR1 SGHAT and CDR2 FQNNGV. The V and J ends lost 2 bases and 7 bases, in that order; junction bases with no gene match: 6. The CDR3 is 14 amino acids. Written as DNA, the CDR3 is TGTGCCAGCAGCTTATCTAGCGGGATGGGAGAGCAGTACTTC. Translating it yields CASSLSSGMGEQYF.

This clone was seen only once. The CDR3 spells CASSAGQWSNQPQHF. The CDR3 bases are TGTGCCAGCAGTGCGGGACAGTGGAGCAATCAGCCCCAGCATTTT. V usage is TRBV27 and J usage is TRBJ1-5, with 7 nucleotides matching TRBD1. The CDR3 totals 15 residues. J lost 1 base, V lost 5 bases, and 5 bases had no gene match. Germline V CDR1 and CDR2: MNHEY, SMNVEV (reference sequence).

The V and J genes are TRBV21-1 and TRBJ1-5. TRBV21-1 is a pseudogene locus. The CDR3 loop spans 9 amino acids. The CDR3 DNA reads TGTGCCAGCAATCAGCCCCAGCATTTT. It yields the protein CASNQPQHF.

This rearrangement joins TRBV27 to TRBJ2-7, with TRBD2 matching over 11 bases. Germline CDR1 is MNHEY and CDR2 is SMNVEV (reference sequence). The trim removed 6 bases at V and 1 base at J, leaving 11 bases unmatched. This CDR3 spans 17 amino acids. CDR3 in DNA: TGTGCCAGCAGCGCTACTAGCGGGAGCGCAAATTCCTACGAGCAGTACTTC. Translated, it gives CASSATSGSANSYEQYF.

The V and J genes are TRBV28 and TRBJ2-5; TRBD2 matches 8 bases. In germline, CDR1 is MDHEN, CDR2 SYDVKM. The CDR3 runs to 16 residues. J gave up 1 base and V 6 bases, and 10 bases lay outside the gene matches. This chain's CDR3 is CASSPWASGLQETQYF. The CDR3 DNA sequence: TGTGCCAGCAGCCCCTGGGCTAGCGGGCTCCAAGAGACCCAGTACTTC.

The chain recombines TRBV11-2 with TRBJ2-5; no firm D call. V was trimmed by 3 bases and J by 4 bases, leaving 9 bases between them. The germline V gene encodes CDR1 SGHAT and CDR2 FQNNGV. The CDR3 consists of 13 residues. CDR3 bases: TGTGCCAGCAGCTTCCGGGCCCGAGAGACCCAGTACTTC. It translates to CASSFRARETQYF.

J is TRBJ2-3 and V is TRBV18; either TRBD1 or TRBD2 may fit D (5 bases each). In germline, CDR1 is KGHSH, CDR2 LQKENI. CDR3 length equals 13 residues. V was trimmed by 3 bases and J by 6 bases, leaving 10 bases between them. CDR3 DNA: TGTGCCAGCTCACCGTACGAGGGGGATACGCAGTATTTT. Translating gives CASSPYEGDTQYF. Based on the CDR3 plus reference TRBV18 and TRBJ2-3, the full variable domain is NAGVMQNPRHLVRRRGQEARLRCSPMKGHSHVYWYRQLPEEGLKFMVYLQKENIIDESGMPKERFSAEFPKEGPSILRIQQVVRGDSAAYFCASSPYEGDTQYFGPGTRLTVL.

The chain recombines TRBV5-4 with TRBJ2-5; TRBD1 matches at 7 bases. The CDR3 contains 13 residues. Germline V gene sequence: CDR1 SGHNT, CDR2 YYREEE (reference sequence). Trimming took 3 bases from V and 5 from J; bases not matched to a gene: 4. This CDR3 is CASSYTGVETQYF. DNA for the CDR3: TGTGCCAGCAGCTACACAGGGGTGGAGACCCAGTACTTC. Full variable domain (remainder filled in from reference TRBV5-4 and TRBJ2-5): ETGVTQSPTHLIKTRGQQVTLRCSSQSGHNTVSWYQQALGQGPQFIFQYYREEENGRGNFPPRFSGLQFPNYSSELNVNALELDDSALYLCASSYTGVETQYFGPGTRLLVL.